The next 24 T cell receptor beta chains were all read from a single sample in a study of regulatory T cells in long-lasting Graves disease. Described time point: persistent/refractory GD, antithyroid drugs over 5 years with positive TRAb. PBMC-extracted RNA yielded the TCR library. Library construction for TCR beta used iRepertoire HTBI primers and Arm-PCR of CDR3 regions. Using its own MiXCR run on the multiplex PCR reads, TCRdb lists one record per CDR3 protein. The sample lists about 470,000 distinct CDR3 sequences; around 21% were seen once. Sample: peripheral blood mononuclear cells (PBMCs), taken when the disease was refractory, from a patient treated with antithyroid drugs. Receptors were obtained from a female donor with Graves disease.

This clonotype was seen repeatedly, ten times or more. In DNA, the CDR3 is TGTGCCACCAGCAGAGGATTCCGGGACAGTCCAACTAATGAAAAACTGTTTTTT. It specifies CATSRGFRDSPTNEKLFF. This chain uses TRBV15 with TRBJ1-4, with 7 bases fitting TRBD1. The CDR3 sequence is 18 residues long. Per germline, CDR1 LNHNV and CDR2 YYDKDF (reference sequence). Trimming took 1 base from V and 0 from J; bases not matched to a gene: 8.

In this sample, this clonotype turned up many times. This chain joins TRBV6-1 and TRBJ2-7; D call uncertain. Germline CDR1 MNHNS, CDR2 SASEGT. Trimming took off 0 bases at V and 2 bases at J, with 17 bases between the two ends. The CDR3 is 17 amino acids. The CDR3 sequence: CASSEALRILRPYEQYF. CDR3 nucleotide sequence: TGTGCCAGCAGTGAAGCGCTCAGGATCCTCAGGCCCTACGAGCAGTACTTC.

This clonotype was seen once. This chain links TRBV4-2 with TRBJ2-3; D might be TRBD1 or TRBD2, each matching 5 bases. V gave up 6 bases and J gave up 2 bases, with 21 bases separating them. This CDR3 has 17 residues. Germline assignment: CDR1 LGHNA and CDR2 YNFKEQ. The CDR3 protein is CASRIGAVSADTDTQYF. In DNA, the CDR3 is TGTGCCAGCAGAATCGGGGCGGTATCGGCGGACACAGATACGCAGTATTTT.

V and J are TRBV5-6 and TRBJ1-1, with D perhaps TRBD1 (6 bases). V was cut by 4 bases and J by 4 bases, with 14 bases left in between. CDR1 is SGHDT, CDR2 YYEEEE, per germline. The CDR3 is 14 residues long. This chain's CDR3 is CASSQQGQITEAFF. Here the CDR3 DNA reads TGTGCCAGCAGCCAACAGGGTCAGATCACTGAAGCTTTCTTT. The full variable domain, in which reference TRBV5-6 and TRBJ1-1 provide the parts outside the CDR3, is DAGVTQSPTHLIKTRGQQVTLRCSPKSGHDTVSWYQQALGQGPQFIFQYYEEEERQRGNFPDRFSGHQFPNYSSELNVNALLLGDSALYLCASSQQGQITEAFFGQGTRLTVV.

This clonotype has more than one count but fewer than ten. As DNA, the CDR3 is TGTGCCAGCAGCGTAGACGGGGCTTGGGACATTCAGTACTTC. This gives the protein CASSVDGAWDIQYF. The chain is built from TRBV9 and TRBJ2-4; the D call may be TRBD1 or TRBD2 (5 bases each). V was clipped by 0 bases and J by 8 bases, with 12 bases between them. The CDR3 totals 14 residues. Germline values: CDR1 SGDLS, CDR2 YYNGEE.

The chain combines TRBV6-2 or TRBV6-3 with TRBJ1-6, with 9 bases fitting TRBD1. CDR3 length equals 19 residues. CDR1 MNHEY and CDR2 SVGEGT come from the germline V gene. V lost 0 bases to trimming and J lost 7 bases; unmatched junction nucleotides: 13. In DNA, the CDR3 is TGTGCCAGCAGTTACTCGAAAACAGGGGGCGCATGGACGAATTCACCCCTCCACTTT. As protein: CASSYSKTGGAWTNSPLHF.

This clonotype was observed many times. In nucleotides, the CDR3 is TGTGCCAGCAGTTTCTTGGACAGTGAAGCTTTCTTT. Its protein is CASSFLDSEAFF. V gene TRBV6-5 combines with J gene TRBJ1-1, with D maybe TRBD1 (6 bases). CDR1 MNHEY and CDR2 SVGAGI come from the germline V gene. The CDR3 contains 12 residues. Trimming took 4 bases from V and 7 from J, leaving 10 bases between them.

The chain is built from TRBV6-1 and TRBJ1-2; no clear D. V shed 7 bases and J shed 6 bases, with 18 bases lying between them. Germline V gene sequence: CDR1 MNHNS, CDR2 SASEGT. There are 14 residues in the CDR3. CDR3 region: CASTPGGGYDGYTF. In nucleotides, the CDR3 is TGTGCCAGCACCCCCGGAGGCGGTTACGATGGCTACACCTTC.

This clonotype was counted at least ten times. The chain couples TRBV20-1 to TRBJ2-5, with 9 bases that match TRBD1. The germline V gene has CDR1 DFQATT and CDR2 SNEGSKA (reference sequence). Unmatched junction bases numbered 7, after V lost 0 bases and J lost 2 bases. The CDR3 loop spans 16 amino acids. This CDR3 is CSARDSRQGEQETQYF. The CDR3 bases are TGCAGTGCTAGAGATTCCAGACAGGGGGAGCAAGAGACCCAGTACTTC.

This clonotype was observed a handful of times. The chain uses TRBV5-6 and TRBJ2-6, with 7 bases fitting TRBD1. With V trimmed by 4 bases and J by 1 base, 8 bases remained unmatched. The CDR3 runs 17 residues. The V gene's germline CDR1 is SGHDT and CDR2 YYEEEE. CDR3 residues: CASSVPGQLSGANVLTF. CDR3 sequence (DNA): TGTGCCAGCAGCGTACCGGGACAGTTGTCTGGGGCCAACGTCCTGACTTTC.

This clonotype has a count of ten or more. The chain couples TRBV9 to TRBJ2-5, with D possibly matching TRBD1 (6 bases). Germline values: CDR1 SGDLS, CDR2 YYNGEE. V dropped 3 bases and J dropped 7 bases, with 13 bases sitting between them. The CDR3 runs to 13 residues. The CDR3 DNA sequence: TGTGCCAGCAGCGGTCCCAGAGGGGGGACCCAGTACTTC. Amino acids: CASSGPRGGTQYF.

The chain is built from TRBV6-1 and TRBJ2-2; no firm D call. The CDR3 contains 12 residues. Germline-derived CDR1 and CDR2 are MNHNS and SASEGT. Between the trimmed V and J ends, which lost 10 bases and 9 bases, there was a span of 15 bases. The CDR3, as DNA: TGTGCCACGGAGACCCTTCCCCGGGAGCTGTTTTTT. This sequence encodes CATETLPRELFF.

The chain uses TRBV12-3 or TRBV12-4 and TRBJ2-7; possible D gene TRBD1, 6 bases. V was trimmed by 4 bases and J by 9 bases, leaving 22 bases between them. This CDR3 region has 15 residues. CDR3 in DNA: TGTGCCAGCAGTTCCCGAGACAGGCCCCTGAAGGGGCAGTACTTC. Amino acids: CASSSRDRPLKGQYF.

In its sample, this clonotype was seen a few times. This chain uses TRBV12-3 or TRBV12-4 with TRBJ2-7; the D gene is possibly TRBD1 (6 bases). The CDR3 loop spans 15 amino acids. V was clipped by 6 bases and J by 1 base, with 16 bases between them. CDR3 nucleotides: TGTGCCAGCAGCCCTGGACAGACACCGTCCTACGAGCAGTACTTC. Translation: CASSPGQTPSYEQYF.

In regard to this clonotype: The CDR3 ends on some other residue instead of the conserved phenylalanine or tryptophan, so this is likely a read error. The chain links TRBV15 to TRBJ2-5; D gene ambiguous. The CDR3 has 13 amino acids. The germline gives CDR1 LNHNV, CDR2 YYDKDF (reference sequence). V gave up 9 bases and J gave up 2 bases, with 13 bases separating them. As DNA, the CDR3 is TGTGCCACAGGCCATGCCTCACAAGAGACCCAGTACTGC. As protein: CATGHASQETQYC.

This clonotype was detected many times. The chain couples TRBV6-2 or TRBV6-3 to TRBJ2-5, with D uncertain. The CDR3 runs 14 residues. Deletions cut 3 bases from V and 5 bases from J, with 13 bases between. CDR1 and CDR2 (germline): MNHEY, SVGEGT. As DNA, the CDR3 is TGTGCCAGCAGTTATCACCAAACCTGGGAGACCCAGTACTTC. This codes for CASSYHQTWETQYF.

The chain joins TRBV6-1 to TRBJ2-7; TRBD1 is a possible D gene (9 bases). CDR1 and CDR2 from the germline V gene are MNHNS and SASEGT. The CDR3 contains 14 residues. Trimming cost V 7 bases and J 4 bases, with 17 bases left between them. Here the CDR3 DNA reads TGTGCCAGCACCGGGAGGGGACAGGGATACGAGCAGTACTTC. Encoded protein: CASTGRGQGYEQYF.

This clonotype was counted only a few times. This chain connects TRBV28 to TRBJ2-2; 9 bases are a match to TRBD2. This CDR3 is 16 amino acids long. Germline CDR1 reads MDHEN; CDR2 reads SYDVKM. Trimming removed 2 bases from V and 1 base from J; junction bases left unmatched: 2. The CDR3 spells CASSLGLAKNTGELFF. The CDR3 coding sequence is TGTGCCAGCAGTTTAGGACTAGCGAAGAACACCGGGGAGCTGTTTTTT. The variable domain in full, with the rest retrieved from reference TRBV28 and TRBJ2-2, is DVKVTQSSRYLVKRTGEKVFLECVQDMDHENMFWYRQDPGLGLRLIYFSYDVKMKEKGDIPEGYSVSREKKERFSLILESASTNQTSMYLCASSLGLAKNTGELFFGEGSRLTVL.

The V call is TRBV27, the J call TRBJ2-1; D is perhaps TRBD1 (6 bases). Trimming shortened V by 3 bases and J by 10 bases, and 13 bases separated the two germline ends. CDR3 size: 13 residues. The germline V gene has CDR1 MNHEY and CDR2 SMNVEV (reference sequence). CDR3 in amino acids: CASSFRTDQEQFF. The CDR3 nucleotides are TGTGCCAGCAGTTTCAGGACAGATCAAGAGCAGTTCTTC.

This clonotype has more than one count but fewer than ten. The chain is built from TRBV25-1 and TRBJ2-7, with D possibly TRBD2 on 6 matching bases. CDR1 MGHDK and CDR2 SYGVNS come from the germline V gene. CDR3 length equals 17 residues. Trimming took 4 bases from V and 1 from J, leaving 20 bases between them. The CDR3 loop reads CASSGPSATRTSYEQYF. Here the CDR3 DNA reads TGTGCCAGCAGTGGTCCTAGCGCCACACGGACGTCCTACGAGCAGTACTTC.

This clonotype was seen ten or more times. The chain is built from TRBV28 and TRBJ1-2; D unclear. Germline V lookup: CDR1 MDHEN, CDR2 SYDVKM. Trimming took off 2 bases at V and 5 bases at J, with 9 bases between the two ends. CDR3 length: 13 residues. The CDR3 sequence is CASSLSIDYGYTF. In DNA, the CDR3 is TGTGCCAGCAGTTTAAGTATAGATTATGGCTACACCTTC.

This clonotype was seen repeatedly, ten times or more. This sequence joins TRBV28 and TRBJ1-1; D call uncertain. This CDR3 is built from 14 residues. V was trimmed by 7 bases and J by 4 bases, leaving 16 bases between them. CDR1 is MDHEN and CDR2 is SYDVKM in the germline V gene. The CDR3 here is CASIPPGWGTEAFF. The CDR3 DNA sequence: TGTGCCAGCATACCGCCCGGTTGGGGCACTGAAGCTTTCTTT. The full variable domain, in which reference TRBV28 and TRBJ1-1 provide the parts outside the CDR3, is DVKVTQSSRYLVKRTGEKVFLECVQDMDHENMFWYRQDPGLGLRLIYFSYDVKMKEKGDIPEGYSVSREKKERFSLILESASTNQTSMYLCASIPPGWGTEAFFGQGTRLTVV.

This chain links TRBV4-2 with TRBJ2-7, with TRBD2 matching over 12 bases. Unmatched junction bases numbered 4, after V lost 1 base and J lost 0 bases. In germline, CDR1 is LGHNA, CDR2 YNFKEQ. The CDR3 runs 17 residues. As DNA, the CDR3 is TGTGCCAGCAGCCAAGTACTAGCGGGAGGATCCTCCTACGAGCAGTACTTC. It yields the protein CASSQVLAGGSSYEQYF.

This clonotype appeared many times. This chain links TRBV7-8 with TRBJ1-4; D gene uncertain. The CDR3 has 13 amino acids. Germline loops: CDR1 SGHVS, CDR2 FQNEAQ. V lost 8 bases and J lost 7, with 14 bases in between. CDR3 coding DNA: TGTGCCAGCGGAGCATCGACCTTTGAAAAACTGTTTTTT. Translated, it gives CASGASTFEKLFF.